Presented here are 25 T cell receptor beta chains from one specimen sequenced in a study of CD8 T cells in Susac syndrome. Random hexamers were used to reverse transcribe about 0.45 to 1 ug of RNA. TCRdb reanalysed the immunoSEQ multiplex PCR reads using MiXCR and keeps one entry per CDR3 protein. The sample gives some 120,000 distinct CDR3 sequences, around 94% of which show up once; 0.095% to 0.15% is in the top ten. The sample was CD4+ T cells from PBMCs. The receptor set was obtained from a human donor with multiple sclerosis.

The V and J genes are TRBV7-9 and TRBJ2-5; TRBD2 aligns across 11 bases. V shed 4 bases and J 2 bases; nucleotides not matched to a gene: 9. Germline CDR1 and CDR2: SEHNR and FQNEAQ (reference sequence). CDR3 length: 17 amino acids. The CDR3 nucleotides read TGTGCCAGCAGCTCGACCTTGACTAGCGGGGTACAAGAGACCCAGTACTTC. Encoded protein: CASSSTLTSGVQETQYF.

The chain is built from TRBV20-1 and TRBJ2-7, with 8 bases fitting TRBD2. From germline, CDR1 is DFQATT and CDR2 SNEGSKA (reference sequence). The V gene end was trimmed by 3 bases and the J gene end by 4 bases; junction bases not matched to a gene: 8. This CDR3 has 14 amino acids. In nucleotides, the CDR3 is TGCAGTGCTAGTGAGGGTAGCGGGATTTACGAGCAGTACTTC. Its translation is CSASEGSGIYEQYF.

J is TRBJ1-1 and V is TRBV10-3, with a tentative D call TRBD1 (5 bases). Germline V CDR1 and CDR2: ENHRY, SYGVKD. CDR3 length: 15 residues. Trimming shortened V by 4 bases and J by 1 base, and 13 bases separated the two germline ends. The CDR3: CAISGDPYKNTEAFF. CDR3 in DNA: TGTGCCATCAGTGGGGACCCGTACAAGAACACTGAAGCTTTCTTT.

V and J are TRBV19 and TRBJ1-1; 7 nucleotides line up with TRBD1. Losses at the gene ends were 9 bases for V and 4 bases for J; bases not matched to a gene: 5. The CDR3 runs 12 residues. The germline V gene has CDR1 LNHDA and CDR2 SQIVND (reference sequence). CDR3 sequence (DNA): TGTGCCAGCAGGGGGGTGGGCACTGAAGCTTTCTTT. Protein sequence: CASRGVGTEAFF.

V and J are TRBV6-5 and TRBJ1-5; D not certain. This CDR3 region has 13 residues. Per germline, CDR1 MNHEY and CDR2 SVGAGI. V was trimmed by 2 bases and J by 11 bases, leaving 13 bases between them. In nucleotides, the CDR3 is TGTGCCAGCAGTTACACAAATAGTGGGTCCCAGCATTTT. This sequence encodes CASSYTNSGSQHF.

V gene TRBV19 combines with J gene TRBJ1-2; TRBD1 aligns across 9 bases. The CDR3 loop spans 12 amino acids. Germline assignment: CDR1 LNHDA and CDR2 SQIVND (reference sequence). V lost 8 bases and J lost 4; bases outside the gene matches: 2. The CDR3 DNA sequence: TGTGCCAGTCAGGACAGGGGCTATGGCTACACCTTC. It codes for CASQDRGYGYTF. Filled out from reference TRBV19 and TRBJ1-2, the complete variable domain reads DGGITQSPKYLFRKEGQNVTLSCEQNLNHDAMYWYRQDPGQGLRLIYYSQIVNDFQKGDIAEGYSVSREKKESFPLTVTSAQKNPTAFYLCASQDRGYGYTFGSGTRLTVV.

A single count supports this clonotype. The J gene is TRBJ2-7, the V gene TRBV9, with TRBD1 identical over 7 bases. The germline V gene has CDR1 SGDLS and CDR2 YYNGEE. V trimming: 4 bases; J trimming: 3 bases; junction bases outside the gene matches: 13. The CDR3 contains 16 residues. For the CDR3, the DNA is TGTGCCAGCAGCCTAACGCTGGGGACAGAGATCTACGAGCAGTACTTC. Protein: CASSLTLGTEIYEQYF.

This clonotype was counted only a few times. The J gene is TRBJ2-1, the V gene TRBV19; possible D gene TRBD2, 5 bases. The V gene's germline CDR1 is LNHDA and CDR2 SQIVND (reference sequence). The CDR3 is 13 amino acids. With 6 bases removed from V and 0 bases from J, the gap between germline ends came to 6 bases. The CDR3 is CASSRDSYNEQFF. CDR3 sequence (DNA): TGTGCCAGTAGCCGGGACTCCTACAATGAGCAGTTCTTC.

The rearrangement uses TRBV24-1 and TRBJ2-1, with D possibly being TRBD2 (6 bases). This CDR3 is 15 amino acids long. V gave up 7 bases and J gave up 6 bases, with 18 bases separating them. The germline V gene has CDR1 KGHDR and CDR2 SFDVKD. This CDR3 reads CATSEVVAGINEQFF. The CDR3 bases are TGTGCCACCAGCGAGGTCGTTGCGGGGATCAATGAGCAGTTCTTC.

V and J are TRBV15 and TRBJ2-7; possibly TRBD1 for D (6 bases). The germline V gene encodes CDR1 LNHNV and CDR2 YYDKDF (reference sequence). The CDR3 contains 12 residues. Trimming removed 0 bases at V and 7 bases at J, with 7 bases between. The CDR3 nucleotides read TGTGCCACCAGCAGAGATGGACAGGAGCAGTACTTC. Residues: CATSRDGQEQYF.

The chain is built from TRBV30 and TRBJ1-1; D gene ambiguous. V was clipped by 4 bases and J by 10 bases, with 16 bases between them. The CDR3 has 12 residues. Germline-derived CDR1 and CDR2 are GTSNPN and SVGIG (reference sequence). The CDR3, as DNA: TGTGCCTGGACCCTAAGCGGGGAAAGAGCTTTCTTT. Protein product: CAWTLSGERAFF.

This chain uses TRBV5-1 with TRBJ1-2; tentatively, D is TRBD1 (5 bases). This CDR3 contains 14 residues. Germline loops: CDR1 SGHRS, CDR2 YFSETQ. Trimming stripped 0 bases from V and 7 bases from J, with 13 bases between. The CDR3 bases are TGCGCCAGCAGCTTGGTCGGGCCAGGGAGTGGCTACACCTTC. The encoded protein is CASSLVGPGSGYTF.

The CDR3 bases are TGTGCCAGCTCACCACGGGGCAGTAGCACAGATACGCAGTATTTT. It encodes CASSPRGSSTDTQYF. V usage is TRBV18 and J usage is TRBJ2-3; TRBD1 is a possible D gene (5 bases). The V gene's germline CDR1 is KGHSH and CDR2 LQKENI. Trimming pared 1 base from V and 0 bases from J, leaving 8 bases between. The CDR3 is 15 amino acids.

DNA of the CDR3: TGTGCCTGGAGTCCGGGACAGGGGGAGGACACTGAAGCTTTCTTT. Translating it yields CAWSPGQGEDTEAFF. The V gene is TRBV30, the J gene TRBJ1-1; 11 bases match TRBD1. Trimming cost V 2 bases and J 3 bases; bases outside gene matches: 5. CDR3 length equals 15 residues. CDR1 is GTSNPN and CDR2 is SVGIG in the germline V gene (reference sequence).

The rearrangement links TRBV5-1 to TRBJ2-1; 7 bases match TRBD1. Germline assignment: CDR1 SGHRS and CDR2 YFSETQ. The CDR3 totals 14 residues. With V trimmed by 0 bases and J by 5 bases, 2 bases remained unmatched. The CDR3 spells CASSLEGTDNEQFF. The DNA of the CDR3 is TGCGCCAGCAGCTTGGAAGGGACAGACAATGAGCAGTTCTTC.

The chain joins TRBV2 to TRBJ1-5, with 9 positions matching TRBD1. The germline V gene encodes CDR1 SNHLY and CDR2 FYNNEI. V gave up 0 bases and J gave up 1 base; unmatched junction bases: 1. The CDR3 has 16 amino acids. In DNA, the CDR3 is TGTGCCAGCAGTGAAGCGGGACAGGGAAGCAATCAGCCCCAGCATTTT. This codes for CASSEAGQGSNQPQHF.

J is TRBJ2-1 and V is TRBV29-1; D is possibly TRBD1 (5 bases). Deletions cut 0 bases from V and 0 bases from J, with 12 bases between. This CDR3 is built from 16 residues. Germline loops: CDR1 SQVTM, CDR2 ANQGSEA. CDR3: CSVEDWGKSSYNEQFF. The CDR3 DNA is TGCAGCGTTGAAGATTGGGGCAAGAGCTCCTACAATGAGCAGTTCTTC.

The rearrangement links TRBV12-3 or TRBV12-4 to TRBJ1-1; maybe TRBD1 (6 bases). The CDR3 length is 12 residues. Trimming removed 1 base at V and 9 bases at J, with 9 bases between. The CDR3: CASSLDRVKAFF. In nucleotides, the CDR3 is TGTGCCAGCAGTTTAGACAGGGTAAAAGCTTTCTTT.

The chain couples TRBV30 to TRBJ2-5; 11 bases match TRBD1. The CDR3 is made up of 15 amino acids. With V trimmed by 3 bases and J by 5 bases, 8 bases remained unmatched. Per germline, CDR1 GTSNPN and CDR2 SVGIG (reference sequence). CDR3: CAWRYRDRGIETQYF. For the CDR3, the DNA is TGTGCCTGGAGGTACCGGGACAGGGGGATTGAGACCCAGTACTTC.

V gene TRBV6-1 combines with J gene TRBJ1-1, with D unclear. The CDR3 runs 17 residues. CDR1 and CDR2 (germline): MNHNS, SASEGT. The V end lost 5 bases, the J end lost 4 bases, and 23 bases lay between the germline ends. CDR3 sequence (DNA): TGTGCCAGCAGTCCCCTAGGCGGGGTGGGCATCGGCACTGAAGCTTTCTTT. This gives the protein CASSPLGGVGIGTEAFF.

The gene calls are TRBV15 and TRBJ1-2, with D unclear. Trimming took 2 bases from V and 8 from J, leaving 12 bases between them. The CDR3 totals 13 residues. CDR1 LNHNV and CDR2 YYDKDF come from the germline V gene (reference sequence). The CDR3 region is CATSRRLADGYTF. The CDR3 DNA follows: TGTGCCACCAGCAGACGTCTTGCCGACGGCTACACCTTC.

The genes are TRBV18 and TRBJ2-1; 11 nucleotides agree with TRBD2. The CDR3 has 16 amino acids. CDR1 is KGHSH, CDR2 LQKENI, per germline. With 3 bases clipped from V and 9 bases from J, the junction kept 10 bases outside the gene matches. CDR3 DNA: TGTGCCAGCTCACCCAGTCTAGCGGGAGGCCAGGGTGAGCAGTTCTTC. This gives the protein CASSPSLAGGQGEQFF.

V usage is TRBV30 and J usage is TRBJ1-1; D unclear. The germline V gene has CDR1 GTSNPN and CDR2 SVGIG (reference sequence). CDR3 length equals 15 residues. V was pared by 4 bases and J by 0 bases, with 15 bases between. CDR3 residues: CAWIRAGIMNTEAFF. The CDR3 nucleotides are TGTGCCTGGATTCGTGCGGGCATAATGAACACTGAAGCTTTCTTT.

The V and J genes are TRBV12-3 or TRBV12-4 and TRBJ1-5, with TRBD1 matching 7 bases. This CDR3 is built from 14 residues. V dropped 5 bases and J dropped 4; count of bases not matched to a gene: 5. This CDR3 reads CASSPTTGNQPQHF. Here the CDR3 DNA reads TGTGCCAGCAGTCCGACGACAGGGAATCAGCCCCAGCATTTT.

V and J are TRBV29-1 and TRBJ2-2; 12 bases map to TRBD2. The V gene's germline CDR1 is SQVTM and CDR2 ANQGSEA. This CDR3 contains 15 residues. Trimming at V came to 7 bases and at J to 1 base, leaving 4 bases not matched to a gene. Written as DNA, the CDR3 is TGCAGCGGGACGGGACTAGCGGGGAACACCGGGGAGCTGTTTTTT. This sequence encodes CSGTGLAGNTGELFF.